This is a list of T cell receptor beta chains from one sample in a study of shared clonotypes between healthy human individuals. This table comes from immunoSEQ multiplex PCR, and its TCRdb copy is limited to in-frame clones, with some not included. Among 330,000 or so clones listed, less than 85% were seen once. Sequencing was done on a sample of memory CD4+ T cells sorted from blood. The receptor set was obtained from a man aged 25 to 40 in good health. Each CDR3 is given with its conserved first and last residue. D genes are given only for firm matches. Some rows mark clone size as missing; the rest say once, few, many or name a class of expanded clone.

.	TRBV4-3	TRBJ1-2	18	.	TGCGCCAGCAGCCAAGATCTTACCCGACTTCAACTAAACTATGGCTACACCTTC	CASSQDLTRLQLNYGYTF
.	TRBV5-4	TRBJ2-2	16	TRBD2	TGTGCCAGCAGCACGGGACTAGCGGGAGAAACCGGGGAGCTGTTTTTT	CASSTGLAGETGELFF
.	TRBV4-3	TRBJ2-7	15	.	TGCGCCAGCAGCCAAAACCCGGGGAGCTCCTACGAGCAGTACTTC	CASSQNPGSSYEQYF
.	TRBV18	TRBJ2-3	15	.	TGTGCCAGCTCACCGAGCCACGGTTCCACAGATACGCAGTATTTT	CASSPSHGSTDTQYF
.	TRBV30	TRBJ2-7	13	.	TGTGCCTCCCGAGGGGCCACACCCTACGAGCAGTACTTC	CASRGATPYEQYF
.	TRBV14	TRBJ2-2	15	TRBD2	TGTGCCAGCAGCCGCAATAGCGGGGACACCGGGGAGCTGTTTTTT	CASSRNSGDTGELFF
.	TRBV6-5	TRBJ1-4	14	TRBD1	TGTGCCAGCAGTGGACAGGGAATGGATGAAAAACTGTTTTTT	CASSGQGMDEKLFF
.	TRBV28	TRBJ1-2	16	TRBD1	TGTGCCAGCTCGGGGGGATGGACAGGGAGTAACTATGGCTACACCTTC	CASSGGWTGSNYGYTF
.	TRBV2	TRBJ1-1	16	.	TGTGCCAGCAGAGACACAACTACAGGGAAGGACACTGAAGCTTTCTTT	CASRDTTTGKDTEAFF
.	TRBV9	TRBJ1-5	14	.	TGTGCCAGCAGCGTAGATCAGGGAGATCAGCCCCAGCATTTT	CASSVDQGDQPQHF
few	TRBV18	TRBJ1-3	15	.	TGTGCCAGCTCGCCAGGTTTAGATCTCGGAAACACCATATATTTT	CASSPGLDLGNTIYF